Presented here are 27 T cell receptor beta chains from one specimen sequenced in a study of T cell responses to AZD1222 COVID-19 vaccine. Sequencing was performed with immunoSEQ multiplex PCR; in TCRdb, only in-frame clones are kept and a portion is missing. The sample includes around 150,000 clones, 90% seen only once; the top ten take 1.6%. Specimen: peripheral blood, collected on day 0 of AZD1222 vaccination. The source is an adult in good health.

V and J are TRBV4-2 and TRBJ1-3, with 7 bases aligning to TRBD1. The germline V gene encodes CDR1 LGHNA and CDR2 YNFKEQ. Trimming cost V 4 bases and J 0 bases; bases outside gene matches: 3. This CDR3 contains 15 residues. Here the CDR3 DNA reads TGTGCCAGCAGCCCGCGGGACAGCTCTGGAAACACCATATATTTT. Translated: CASSPRDSSGNTIYF.

This chain links TRBV28 with TRBJ1-4, with 7 bases matching TRBD1. Germline-derived CDR1 and CDR2 are MDHEN and SYDVKM. J lost 4 bases, V lost 4 bases, and 9 bases had no gene match. The CDR3 extends over 16 amino acids. The CDR3 nucleotides read TGTGCCAGCAGTTCGGATAGGGGGCTGGGTAATGAAAAACTGTTTTTT. This sequence encodes CASSSDRGLGNEKLFF. The whole variable domain, filled in from reference TRBV28 and TRBJ1-4, reads DVKVTQSSRYLVKRTGEKVFLECVQDMDHENMFWYRQDPGLGLRLIYFSYDVKMKEKGDIPEGYSVSREKKERFSLILESASTNQTSMYLCASSSDRGLGNEKLFFGSGTQLSVL.

The rearrangement links TRBV29-1 to TRBJ1-2; the D gene is possibly TRBD1 (6 bases). The CDR3 contains 12 residues. Germline V gene lookup returns CDR1 SQVTM and CDR2 ANQGSEA. The V and J ends lost 2 bases and 12 bases respectively, with 16 bases between them. For the CDR3, the DNA is TGCAGCGTTGAACGGACAGTCGCCACCAACACCTTC. Its protein product is CSVERTVATNTF.

The chain uses TRBV6-5 and TRBJ2-6, with D unclear. The ends were cut back, 5 bases at V and 2 bases at J, with 7 bases in the middle. This CDR3 comprises 14 residues. Germline V lookup: CDR1 MNHEY, CDR2 SVGAGI. The CDR3 nucleotides are TGTGCCAGCAGTCCCCGACCTGGGGCCAACGTCCTGACTTTC. Encoded protein: CASSPRPGANVLTF.

This rearrangement joins TRBV5-1 to TRBJ2-7, with D unclear. V shed 2 bases and J shed 3 bases, with 9 bases lying between them. The germline CDR1 and CDR2 sequences are SGHRS and YFSETQ. This CDR3 spans 13 amino acids. CDR3 protein: CASSFPSNYEQYF. CDR3 nucleotides: TGCGCCAGCAGCTTTCCTAGTAACTACGAGCAGTACTTC.

The genes are TRBV5-8 and TRBJ2-5; no firm D call. The V end lost 0 bases, the J end lost 3 bases, and 12 bases lay between the germline ends. The CDR3 has 15 residues. Germline values: CDR1 SGHTS, CDR2 YDEGEE. CDR3 region: CASSLGSIREETQYF. The CDR3 coding sequence is TGTGCCAGCAGCTTGGGATCAATCAGAGAAGAGACCCAGTACTTC.

The J gene is TRBJ2-6, the V gene TRBV19, with a possible D match to TRBD1 (7 bases). Germline loops: CDR1 LNHDA, CDR2 SQIVND (reference sequence). Trimming removed 7 bases at V and 0 bases at J, with 16 bases between. This CDR3 region has 17 residues. The DNA for the CDR3 is TGTGCCAGTAAGGAGGGGGCGGTCGGCTCTGGGGCCAACGTCCTGACTTTC. Translation gives CASKEGAVGSGANVLTF. The full variable domain, completed using reference TRBV19 and TRBJ2-6, is DGGITQSPKYLFRKEGQNVTLSCEQNLNHDAMYWYRQDPGQGLRLIYYSQIVNDFQKGDIAEGYSVSREKKESFPLTVTSAQKNPTAFYLCASKEGAVGSGANVLTFGAGSRLTVL.

This chain uses TRBV5-3 with TRBJ1-1; 8 nucleotides align to TRBD1. Being an ORF, TRBV5-3 has a function that is uncertain. Trimming removed 5 bases from V and 1 base from J; junction bases left unmatched: 7. The CDR3 is made up of 15 amino acids. The CDR3 protein is CARSLRTGPNTEAFF. As DNA, the CDR3 is TGTGCCAGAAGTCTACGGACAGGGCCGAACACTGAAGCTTTCTTT.

This clone was detected only a few times. This chain uses TRBV19 with TRBJ2-3; D could derive from TRBD1 or TRBD2 (5 bases each). Trimming pared 1 base from V and 4 bases from J, leaving 15 bases between. The CDR3 consists of 16 residues. The germline V gene has CDR1 LNHDA and CDR2 SQIVND (reference sequence). CDR3 residues: CASSIVTPSGPDTQYF. Here the CDR3 DNA reads TGTGCCAGTAGTATAGTCACCCCTTCGGGGCCAGATACGCAGTATTTT.

The chain couples TRBV21-1 to TRBJ1-3; TRBD1 reflects the table's D call only, with no check against the DNA. TRBV21-1 is flagged as a pseudogene. The CDR3 length is 16 residues. CDR3 sequence (DNA): TGTGCCAGCAGCCCAGGAGGACAGAACTCTGGAAACACCATATATTTT. It translates to CASSPGGQNSGNTIYF.

V gene TRBV9 combines with J gene TRBJ2-3; 8 bases are a match to TRBD1. Germline CDR1 SGDLS, CDR2 YYNGEE. The ends lost 4 bases at V and 6 bases at J; junction bases unmatched: 19. The CDR3 length is 18 residues. CDR3 sequence reads: CASSPRRPGQARDDTQYF. In DNA form, the CDR3 reads TGTGCCAGCAGCCCTCGTCGTCCGGGACAGGCACGGGACGATACGCAGTATTTT.

This chain connects TRBV3-1 (or the pseudogene TRBV3-2) to TRBJ2-5, with D possibly matching TRBD2 (6 bases). The CDR3 is 15 amino acids. The germline V gene encodes CDR1 LGHDT and CDR2 YNNKEL (reference sequence). The V gene lost 2 bases and the J gene lost 1 base, with 11 bases spanning the gap. CDR3 in amino acids: CASSQPTRGQETQYF. Written as DNA, the CDR3 is TGTGCCAGCAGCCAACCGACTAGGGGCCAAGAGACCCAGTACTTC.

The DNA of the CDR3 is TGTGCCAGTAGTAGAGAGACCGGGACAGTCTACAATGAGCAGTTCTTC. This translates into CASSRETGTVYNEQFF. The gene calls are TRBV19 and TRBJ2-1; 7 bases agree with TRBD1. The ends lost 4 bases at V and 3 bases at J; junction bases unmatched: 9. From germline, CDR1 is LNHDA and CDR2 SQIVND (reference sequence). The CDR3 loop spans 16 amino acids.

The chain links TRBV11-3 to TRBJ1-1, with D hard to call. Looked up from germline, CDR1 is SGHNT and CDR2 is YENEEA. V lost 0 bases and J 2 bases, leaving 4 bases between the germline ends. This CDR3 has 13 amino acids. As DNA, the CDR3 is TGTGCCAGCAGCTTAGACGTAAACACTGAAGCTTTCTTT. Amino acids: CASSLDVNTEAFF.

The CDR3 loop is CATSRIDREKAEAFF. Written as DNA, the CDR3 is TGTGCCACCAGCAGAATTGACAGGGAGAAGGCTGAAGCTTTCTTT. The gene calls are TRBV15 and TRBJ1-1, with 7 bases identical to TRBD1. The ends lost 2 bases at V and 6 bases at J; junction bases unmatched: 9. Per the germline V gene, CDR1 is LNHNV and CDR2 is YYDKDF (reference sequence). This CDR3 has 15 amino acids.

The chain recombines TRBV6-2 or TRBV6-3 with TRBJ1-1; 11 bases agree with TRBD1. Per germline, CDR1 MNHEY and CDR2 SVGEGT. The CDR3 runs 15 residues. Germline trimming cut 2 bases from V and 8 bases from J; bases unmatched to any gene: 7. CDR3 in DNA: TGTGCCAGCAGTTACAGGACAGGGGGCAGGCAGGAAGCTTTCTTT. Protein sequence: CASSYRTGGRQEAFF.

CDR3 sequence (DNA): TGCAGTGCTAGTTTGGTATCCTACGAGCAGTACTTC. Protein product: CSASLVSYEQYF. This chain uses TRBV20-1 with TRBJ2-7, with no clear D. V dropped 3 bases and J dropped 1 base, with 7 bases sitting between them. The germline V gene has CDR1 DFQATT and CDR2 SNEGSKA (reference sequence). CDR3 size: 12 residues.

The genes are TRBV9 and TRBJ2-5; D unclear. The CDR3 runs to 13 residues. Germline CDR1 reads SGDLS; CDR2 reads YYNGEE. The V end was cut by 0 bases, the J end by 2 bases, with 5 bases between. The CDR3, as DNA: TGTGCCAGCAGCGTAGACTGGCAAGAGACCCAGTACTTC. It yields the protein CASSVDWQETQYF.

This clone appeared a single time. The genes are TRBV7-9 and TRBJ1-2; TRBD1 matches at 7 bases. V was pared by 5 bases and J by 7 bases, with 10 bases of the junction left unmatched. Germline CDR1 and CDR2: SEHNR and FQNEAQ (reference sequence). The CDR3 has 14 residues. CDR3 sequence (DNA): TGTGCCAGCAGCCCGGTGACAGGGCTCTCTGGCTACACCTTC. It translates to CASSPVTGLSGYTF.

The rearrangement joins TRBV7-3 to TRBJ1-3; D gene ambiguous. The germline V and J ends were trimmed by 6 bases and 0 bases, with 6 bases remaining between them. CDR1 is SGHTA and CDR2 is FQGTGA in the germline V gene. This CDR3 contains 13 residues. CDR3 sequence (DNA): TGTGCCAGCAGGAAGAGCTCTGGAAACACCATATATTTT. Translating gives CASRKSSGNTIYF.

For the CDR3, the DNA is TGTGCCAGCAGCTTGAGCACTGAAGCTTTCTTT. Protein product: CASSLSTEAFF. The chain has TRBV7-9 and TRBJ1-1; D ambiguous. Trimming took 3 bases from V and 4 from J, leaving 3 bases between them. CDR3 length: 11 residues. Looked up from germline, CDR1 is SEHNR and CDR2 is FQNEAQ (reference sequence).

This clone is a singleton in its sample. The rearrangement joins TRBV7-2 to TRBJ1-1; the D gene is possibly TRBD1 (5 bases). Trimming removed 1 base from V and 7 bases from J, with 7 bases in between. Germline V lookup: CDR1 SGHTA, CDR2 FQGNSA. CDR3 length: 12 residues. The CDR3 nucleotides read TGTGCCAGCAGCTTAGACAGGTATGAAGCTTTCTTT. Its translation is CASSLDRYEAFF.

This clone was detected only once. The chain recombines TRBV5-6 with TRBJ2-3, with D perhaps matching TRBD1 (5 bases). V was shortened by 0 bases and J by 5 bases, with 16 bases between the two germline ends. CDR1 is SGHDT, CDR2 YYEEEE, per germline. This CDR3 comprises 16 residues. CDR3 loop: CASSLAGQGTGDTQYF. As DNA, the CDR3 is TGTGCCAGCAGCTTGGCCGGGCAGGGCACTGGAGATACGCAGTATTTT.

V usage is TRBV28 and J usage is TRBJ2-7; 9 bases fit TRBD1. The CDR3 is made up of 14 amino acids. Per germline, CDR1 MDHEN and CDR2 SYDVKM. With 4 bases clipped from V and 6 bases from J, the junction kept 7 bases outside the gene matches. The CDR3 here is CASSSRTGEGEQYF. For the CDR3, the DNA is TGTGCCAGCAGTTCCCGGACAGGGGAAGGCGAGCAGTACTTC.

The V call is TRBV11-2, the J call TRBJ1-2; unclear D gene. V was cut by 0 bases and J by 4 bases, with 12 bases left in between. Germline V gene data show CDR1 as SGHAT and CDR2 as FQNNGV. The CDR3 has 15 residues. CDR3 in amino acids: CASSLDRTDRYGYTF. In DNA form, the CDR3 reads TGTGCCAGCAGCTTAGATCGTACAGACCGCTATGGCTACACCTTC.

J is TRBJ1-5 and V is TRBV4-3; 7 positions match TRBD1. This CDR3 is 15 amino acids long. Trimming cost V 1 base and J 4 bases; bases outside gene matches: 4. The germline CDR1 and CDR2 sequences are LGHNA and YSLEER. The CDR3 is CASSQGAQGNQPQHF. CDR3 nucleotides: TGCGCCAGCAGCCAAGGGGCACAGGGGAATCAGCCCCAGCATTTT.

CDR3 residues: CASSRGRINEKLFF. In DNA, the CDR3 is TGTGCCAGCAGCCGCGGACGGATTAATGAAAAACTGTTTTTT. The V and J genes are TRBV28 and TRBJ1-4; D unresolved. Germline V gives CDR1 MDHEN, CDR2 SYDVKM. The CDR3 contains 14 residues. V dropped 6 bases and J dropped 4 bases, with 12 bases sitting between them.